This paragraph covers one T cell receptor (beta chain) sequence. This record belongs to a study of blood T cell repertoires in COVID-19. The length of the CDR3 is 15 residues. CDR1 and CDR2 (germline): SGHTA, FQGNSA. V shed 1 base and J shed 1 base, with 7 bases lying between them. Authors' analysis steps: Reference gene primer amplification in the assay estimated nucleated cell counts. Some clones are missing from TCRdb's copy, which holds only in-frame ones; the method was immunoSEQ multiplex PCR. V, J and clone size are taken as reported in that table, and D and trimming were inferred from the DNA itself. The repertoire holds 150,000 to 200,000 clones, with around 82% as singletons.

The receptor comes from a man aged 55 to 69 with active or convalescent COVID-19. The chain joins TRBV7-2 to TRBJ2-2; possible D gene TRBD2, 6 bases. Sequenced sample: peripheral blood. CDR3 amino acids: CASSLGDLNTGELFF. In nucleotides, the CDR3 is TGTGCCAGCAGCTTAGGGGACTTGAACACCGGGGAGCTGTTTTTT.